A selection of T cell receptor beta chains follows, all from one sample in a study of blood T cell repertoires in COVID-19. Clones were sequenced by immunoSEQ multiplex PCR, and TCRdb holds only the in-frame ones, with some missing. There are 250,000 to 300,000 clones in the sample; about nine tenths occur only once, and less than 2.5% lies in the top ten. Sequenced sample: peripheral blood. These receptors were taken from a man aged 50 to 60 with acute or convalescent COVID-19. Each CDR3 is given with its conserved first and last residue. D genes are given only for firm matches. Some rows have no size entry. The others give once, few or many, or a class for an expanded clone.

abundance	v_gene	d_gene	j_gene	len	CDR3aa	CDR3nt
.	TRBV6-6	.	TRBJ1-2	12	CASRAPGGGYTF	TGTGCCAGCCGAGCACCGGGGGGGGGCTACACCTTC
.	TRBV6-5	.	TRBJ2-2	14	CASSLGTNTGELFF	TGTGCCAGCAGTTTGGGCACGAACACCGGGGAGCTGTTTTTT
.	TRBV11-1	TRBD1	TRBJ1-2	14	CASSFKGTEEGYTF	TGTGCCAGCAGCTTCAAGGGGACAGAAGAAGGCTACACCTTC
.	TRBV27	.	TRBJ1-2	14	CASSGLGTLEGYTF	TGTGCCAGCAGTGGCTTGGGGACACTAGAAGGCTACACCTTC
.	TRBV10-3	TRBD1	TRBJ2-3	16	CAISESAGTGLDTQYF	TGTGCCATCAGTGAGTCGGCCGGGACAGGGTTAGATACGCAGTATTTT
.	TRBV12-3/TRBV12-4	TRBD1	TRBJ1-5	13	CASQGAVNQPQHF	TGTGCCTCCCAGGGGGCAGTCAATCAGCCCCAGCATTTT
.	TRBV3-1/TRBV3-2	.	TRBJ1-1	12	CASSQANSEAFF	TGTGCCAGCAGCCAAGCAAACAGTGAAGCTTTCTTT
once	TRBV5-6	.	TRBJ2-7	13	CASSLGTTYEQYF	TGTGCCAGCAGCCTGGGGACAACCTACGAGCAGTACTTC
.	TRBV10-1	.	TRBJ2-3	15	CARTTWGDPTDTQYF	TGCGCCAGAACTACCTGGGGGGACCCCACAGATACGCAGTATTTT
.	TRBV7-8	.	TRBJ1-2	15	CASSLGQSQNYGYTF	TGTGCCAGCAGCTTAGGACAGAGCCAGAACTATGGCTACACCTTC
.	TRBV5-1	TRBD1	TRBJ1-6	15	CASSLGRGNGSPLHF	TGCGCCAGCAGCTTGGGCAGGGGGAATGGTTCACCCCTCCACTTT
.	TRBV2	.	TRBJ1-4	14	CASSDWGEGEKLFF	TGTGCCAGCAGTGACTGGGGGGAGGGTGAAAAACTGTTTTTT
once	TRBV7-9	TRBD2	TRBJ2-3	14	CASSFGEPAGGVEF	TGTGCCAGCAGCTTCGGAGAGCCAGCGGGGGGTGTAGAGTTT
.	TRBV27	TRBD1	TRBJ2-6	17	CASRHRTGGTGANVLTF	TGTGCCAGCAGGCATAGGACAGGGGGCACTGGGGCCAACGTCCTGACTTTC
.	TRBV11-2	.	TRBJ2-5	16	CASSLDLLLVGETQYF	TGTGCCAGCAGCTTAGACCTTTTGCTCGTCGGGGAGACCCAGTACTTC
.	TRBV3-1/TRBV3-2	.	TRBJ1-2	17	CASSEKARGARNYGYTF	TGTGCCAGCAGCGAGAAGGCAAGGGGCGCGCGTAACTATGGCTACACCTTC
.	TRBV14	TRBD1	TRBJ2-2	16	CASSHRGQGYTGELFF	TGTGCCAGCAGCCACCGCGGACAGGGGTACACCGGGGAGCTGTTTTTT
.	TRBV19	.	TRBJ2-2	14	CASSHNANTGELFF	TGTGCCAGTAGCCACAACGCGAACACCGGGGAGCTGTTTTTT
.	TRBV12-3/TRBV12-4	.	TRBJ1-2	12	CASSPTGSGYTF	TGTGCCAGCAGCCCTACAGGGAGTGGCTACACCTTC
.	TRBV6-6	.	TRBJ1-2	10	CASSYGNYTF	TGTGCCAGCAGTTACGGCAACTACACCTTC
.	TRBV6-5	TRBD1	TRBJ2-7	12	CAAIRDSYEQYF	TGTGCAGCGATCCGGGACAGCTACGAGCAGTACTTC
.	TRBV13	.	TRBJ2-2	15	CASSSDRKNTGELFF	TGTGCCAGCAGTTCCGACAGGAAGAACACCGGGGAGCTGTTTTTT
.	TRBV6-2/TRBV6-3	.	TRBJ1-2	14	CASSYHTGTYGYTF	TGTGCCAGCAGTTACCATACAGGGACCTATGGCTACACCTTC
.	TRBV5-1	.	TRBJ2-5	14	CASSLGARQETQYF	TGCGCCAGCAGCTTGGGGGCACGACAAGAGACCCAGTACTTC
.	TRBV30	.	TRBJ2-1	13	CAWSVGAYNEQFF	TGTGCCTGGAGTGTGGGAGCCTACAATGAGCAGTTCTTC
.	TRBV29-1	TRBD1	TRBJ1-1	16	CSVEENRGWVNTEAFF	TGCAGCGTTGAAGAGAACAGGGGATGGGTGAACACTGAAGCTTTCTTT
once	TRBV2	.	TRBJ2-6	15	CASSEERSGANVLTF	TGTGCCAGCAGTGAGGAGCGCTCTGGGGCCAACGTCCTGACTTTC